This T cell receptor (beta chain) came from a study of cytomegalovirus exposure and HLA in healthy donors. General study points: The listing of 150 to 200 TCR beta chains classed them as cytomegalovirus-associated. The HLA-A and HLA-B alleles of most subjects were reportedly predicted accurately from TCR beta sequences.

PCR employed 60 Vbeta and 13 Jbeta primers. Method: immunoSEQ multiplex PCR; TCRdb's copy keeps in-frame clones and lacks some. The data show about 140,000 clones, with approximately 79% seen just once and 6.5% held by the top ten. A remark on this clone: Antigen unknown.

CDR1 ENHRY and CDR2 SYGVKD come from the germline V gene. With V trimmed by 5 bases and J by 5 bases, 5 bases remained unmatched. This CDR3 has 15 residues. The origin of this receptor is a man aged 35 to 55 in good health and CMV-seropositive. The specimen sequenced was PBMCs. The chain recombines TRBV10-3 with TRBJ1-5, with TRBD1 identical over 11 bases. The CDR3 sequence: CAISPRDRGDQPQHF. The CDR3 DNA is TGTGCCATCAGTCCCCGGGACAGGGGGGATCAGCCCCAGCATTTT.